The entry that follows covers one TCR beta chain sequence. Its binding antigen is unknown. Nothing much larger sits one base from this clone, and base qualities are not available. The germline V gene encodes CDR1 SQVTM and CDR2 ANQGSEA. The germline V and J ends show losses of 7 bases and 7 bases respectively, and no gene match explains 11 bases of the junction. The cysteine opens and the phenylalanine closes a CDR3 of 13 amino acids. The retained sequence is limited to the CDR3, 39 bases, with the frame set at the first base. This record comes from a study of graft-versus-host responses after intestinal transplantation (dated by TCRdb to the early 2020s). At the level of the whole study: Recipients received multivisceral, liver-intestinal, or isolated intestinal transplants. Every recipient was given anti-thymocyte globulin induction, followed by 3 to 4 years of maintenance tacrolimus and steroids. Graft-versus-host and host-versus-graft alloreactive T cell clones were tracked in the graft, circulation and bone marrow after intestinal transplantation using bulk TCR-beta CDR3 sequencing. The cohort enrolled fewer than 25 intestinal transplant recipients including one retransplant, and 3 patients lacking pretransplant specimens were excluded. Donor T cell macrochimerism was defined as a peak of at least 4% donor T cells among recipient peripheral blood mononuclear cells. Instead of going to the commercial service, samples from a few later patients were sequenced in-house on an Illumina MiSeq and processed with MiXCR. To identify alloreactive clones, pre-transplant mixed lymphocyte reaction products were sequenced and then compared with unstimulated pre-transplant donor and recipient T cells.

The paper as a whole reports these results and caveats: Early after transplant, declines in HvG clones were associated with peak levels of circulating GvH clones. In patients with donor T cell macrochimerism, the allografts had high GvH to HvG T cell clonal ratios. Conclusions were limited by the relatively low number and heterogeneity of intestinal transplant patients. GvH clones were detected in recipient bone marrow, and some of these GvH clones were observed earlier in ileal mucosa or blood, consistent with an intestinal mucosal origin.

The sample's time point label is to be understood as: cells obtained before transplantation from donor or recipient. CD3+CD4+ and CD3+CD8+ populations were FACS-sorted from unstimulated pre-transplant donor and recipient cells taken from spleen or lymph nodes. The library was produced with the immunoSEQ multiplex PCR assay. For most patients, genomic DNA was isolated with the Qiagen DNeasy Blood and Tissue Kit and shipped frozen to Adaptive Biotechnologies for TCR sequencing. For most patients, high-throughput TCR-beta CDR3 sequencing of genomic DNA was performed by Adaptive Biotechnologies. For the original study's pipeline: Adaptive's ImmunoSEQ software supplied the TCR sequencing data for around 19 patients, while MiXCR and VDJtools were used to process a few other patients. To correct CD4 versus CD8 sorting errors, any sequence found in both subsets at a frequency ratio below 5:1 was removed. CDR3 nucleotide sequences shared by donor and recipient were removed because the origin of these sequences could not be assigned. Alloreactive clones required at least 2-fold expansion over unstimulated cells and minimum CFSE-low frequency of 0.002% (template counts) or 0.001% (read counts). Clones detected in sequenced pre-transplant spleen, lymph node, or MLR CFSE-low populations of the donor or recipient were defined as mappable. Cumulative frequency of alloreactive clones was calculated as a percentage of all sequences weighted by copy number. Not all clones reach the TCRdb copy of this immuneACCESS table, which keeps in-frame sequences only. Checked studies attribute under half of the gap to unresolved V genes and leave the rest unexplained. That table gives V, J and clone size, and the DNA gave D and trimming. The sample table lists 90,000 to 95,000 clones, 91% of them with a count of one. The top ten clonotypes cover approximately 0.5% of the sample.

This receptor chain uses TRBV29-1 and TRBJ1-2, with 8 bases matching TRBD1. Sample: unstimulated CD8+ T cells sorted from spleen or lymph node cells, taken before intestinal transplant. This sequence originates from a human donor who received an intestinal transplant. The CDR3 sequence is CSARLGQEPGYTF. The base sequence is TGCAGCGCCCGACTGGGACAGGAACCTGGCTACACCTTC. This CDR3, with the reference TRBV29-1 and TRBJ1-2 proteins standing in past its ends, gives the full variable domain SAVISQKPSRDICQRGTSLTIQCQVDSQVTMMFWYRQQPGQSLTLIATANQGSEATYESGFVIDKFPISRPNLTFSTLTVSNMSPEDSSIYLCSARLGQEPGYTFGSGTRLTVV.